This section outlines one T cell receptor (beta chain) sequence together with its context. What it binds is unknown. The donor cohort consisted entirely of Caucasian adults residing in Nashville, Tennessee. This sample is part of a study of shared clonotypes between healthy human individuals. Across the whole study: Per-donor plates numbered three CD4 naive, three CD4 memory, two CD8 naive and one CD8 memory.

The CDR3 spans 14 residues. The germline gives CDR1 MGHRA, CDR2 YSYEKL. Trimming pared 3 bases from V and 7 bases from J, leaving 16 bases between. General observations from the study: The researchers took only blood, and tissue repertoires probably look different. Rarefaction indicated that sorted-subset sequencing remained incomplete although depth was large.

Here immunoSEQ multiplex PCR was the method, and the copy in TCRdb shows in-frame clones only, minus some. The table has 1 million to 1.3 million clones, around 78% seen once. Material: memory CD4+ T cells from PBMCs. Subset in this sample: CD45RA-negative fraction. The source is a man younger than 30 in good health. Some clones in this sample may be carry-over from other donors' samples. This chain connects TRBV4-1 to TRBJ2-7; possible D gene TRBD1, 6 bases. The CDR3 nucleotides are TGCGCCAGCAGCCACCCTGGGACAAAGTATGAGCAGTACTTC. It is translated as CASSHPGTKYEQYF.